These T cell receptor beta chains were read from a single sample in a study of persistence of HIV-infected CD4 T cells. Method: immunoSEQ multiplex PCR; TCRdb's copy keeps in-frame clones and lacks some. The sample includes roughly 25,000 clones, 74% of them seen just once. No antigen is known for these receptors. The sequencing here drew on CD4+ T cells sorted from PBMCs after roughly 18-hour stimulation, taken from a patient who received antiretroviral therapy. The source is an adult man with HIV who was CMV-seropositive. Each CDR3 is given with its conserved first and last residue. The order of the fields is D gene, J gene, V gene, clone size, CDR3 DNA, CDR3 protein. The D gene is left open where the match is weak. Some rows have no size entry. The others give once, few or many, or a class for an expanded clone.

. | TRBJ1-5 | TRBV3-1/TRBV3-2 | . | TGTGCCAGCAGCCAAGGAGAGGGGATGGCCCAGCATTTT | CASSQGEGMAQHF
TRBD1 | TRBJ2-1 | TRBV2 | . | TGTGCCAGCAGAGAGGACAGGGCCAATGAGCAGTTCTTC | CASREDRANEQFF
TRBD1 | TRBJ2-3 | TRBV5-1 | . | TGCGCCAGCAGCTTATCTCCCCCCGGGACAGGGGGCACAGATACGCAGTATTTT | CASSLSPPGTGGTDTQYF
TRBD2 | TRBJ2-1 | TRBV19 | . | TGTGCCAGTAGTATAGAAGATAGCGGGGGGTACAATGAGCAGTTCTTC | CASSIEDSGGYNEQFF
TRBD1 | TRBJ1-1 | TRBV5-1 | . | TGCGCCAGCAGCCCGGTGACAGGGGGGAGGACTGAAGCTTTCTTT | CASSPVTGGRTEAFF
TRBD2 | TRBJ2-1 | TRBV3-1/TRBV3-2 | . | TGTGCCAGCAGCCAAGAGCCTAGCGGGGGGGCCGTGTGGAATGAGCAGTTCTTC | CASSQEPSGGAVWNEQFF
. | TRBJ2-1 | TRBV21-1 | . | TGTGCCAGCAGCAAACGGGCAGGGGGCGTAGGGTGCAATGAGCAGTTCTTC | CASSKRAGGVGCNEQFF
. | TRBJ1-6 | TRBV6-5 | . | TGTGCCAGCAGTTACGGGAAGAATTCACCCCTCCACTTT | CASSYGKNSPLHF
. | TRBJ2-1 | TRBV6-5 | . | TGTGCCAGCAGAAGCGGGTTTTACAATGAGCAGTTCTTC | CASRSGFYNEQFF
TRBD1 | TRBJ1-4 | TRBV7-9 | . | TGTGCCAGCAGCCCATCGGCCGGGGACAGGGATGAAAAACTGTTTTTT | CASSPSAGDRDEKLFF
. | TRBJ2-7 | TRBV15 | . | TGTGCCACCAGCAGAGATCCGGGACCGGACTACGAGCAGTACTTC | CATSRDPGPDYEQYF
. | TRBJ2-1 | TRBV4-1 | . | TGCGCCGCAGGGTCCTACAATGAGCAGTTCTTC | CAAGSYNEQFF
TRBD2 | TRBJ2-5 | TRBV7-9 | . | TGTGCCAGCAGCTTAGCGGGACTAGCAACCGAGACCCAGTACTTC | CASSLAGLATETQYF
. | TRBJ2-2 | TRBV28 | . | TGTGCCAGCGGAGGCGGGGAGGGGGCCTCCGGGGAGCTGTTTTTT | CASGGGEGASGELFF
. | TRBJ1-3 | TRBV5-1 | . | TGCGCCAGCAGCTTGGACACTGGAAACACCATATATTTT | CASSLDTGNTIYF
TRBD1 | TRBJ2-7 | TRBV3-1/TRBV3-2 | . | TGTGCCAGCAGCCAAGTGGGGACAGGGACAGACAGGCAGTACTTC | CASSQVGTGTDRQYF
TRBD2 | TRBJ2-1 | TRBV3-1/TRBV3-2 | . | TGTGCCAGCAGCCAACGGGCGGGGGGCTTTACCTACAATGAGCAGTTCTTC | CASSQRAGGFTYNEQFF
. | TRBJ1-4 | TRBV5-1 | . | TGCGCCAGCAGCCGCTCGGGCCAGAATGAAAAACTGTTTTTT | CASSRSGQNEKLFF
. | TRBJ2-7 | TRBV15 | . | TGTGCCACCAGCAGAGATCCGGGACCAGACTACGAGCAGTACTTC | CATSRDPGPDYEQYF
. | TRBJ1-5 | TRBV2 | few | TGTGCCAGCAGTGAAGGGAATGATCAGCCCCAGCATTTT | CASSEGNDQPQHF
TRBD1 | TRBJ2-1 | TRBV5-1 | . | TGCGCCAGCAGCTTGACAGGGGGACGGGAGCAGTTCTTC | CASSLTGGREQFF
. | TRBJ1-4 | TRBV6-1 | . | TGTGCCAGCAGTGAAGCGAGGGGTCAGGCTAATGAAAAACTGTTTTTT | CASSEARGQANEKLFF
. | TRBJ1-1 | TRBV29-1 | once | TGCAGCGTTGAGTTGGGAGCTTTCTTT | CSVELGAFF
. | TRBJ1-3 | TRBV4-1 | once | TGCGCCAGCAGCCTACCGACAGTGTTACACTCTGGAAACACCATATATTTT | CASSLPTVLHSGNTIYF
. | TRBJ2-1 | TRBV5-4 | . | TGTGCCAGCAGCTTTCGAGGGGGGCCAGGCGATGAGCAGTTCTTC | CASSFRGGPGDEQFF
. | TRBJ2-3 | TRBV5-1 | . | TGCGCCAGCAGCCTGGAGGGAGGATCTAACACAGATACGCAGTATTTT | CASSLEGGSNTDTQYF
TRBD2 | TRBJ2-3 | TRBV5-1 | . | TGCGCCAGCAGCTTGTATACGGGTCGAGCGGGGGGCCGCTTTTATTTT | CASSLYTGRAGGRFYF